A selection of T cell receptor beta chains follows, all from one sample in a study of blood T cell repertoires in COVID-19. Sequencing was performed with immunoSEQ multiplex PCR; in TCRdb, only in-frame clones are kept and a portion is missing. The repertoire includes roughly 100,000 clones, about 88% of them detected once, and approximately 5.6% sits in the top ten. The source material was peripheral blood. These receptors were taken from a woman aged 80 or older with active COVID-19. Each CDR3 is given with its conserved first and last residue. A D gene is named only where the DNA matches it firmly. Clone sizes are given selectively: once, few, many, or a class where the clone is expanded.

TRBD1 | TRBJ2-3 | TRBV16 | NA | CASSLQGADTQYF | TGTGCCAGCAGCCTACAGGGGGCAGATACGCAGTATTTT
NA | TRBJ1-2 | TRBV27 | few | CASSFGVNYGYTF | TGTGCCAGCAGTTTTGGAGTTAACTATGGCTACACCTTC
NA | TRBJ1-2 | TRBV4-3 | NA | CASSQVHRTYGYTF | TGCGCCAGCAGCCAAGTTCACAGGACCTATGGCTACACCTTC
NA | TRBJ2-2 | TRBV6-5 | NA | CARLGASGPGELFF | TGTGCCAGGTTGGGGGCCTCGGGCCCCGGGGAGCTGTTTTTT
TRBD2 | TRBJ2-7 | TRBV5-1 | NA | CASSGGGTSGTYEQYF | TGCGCCAGCAGCGGAGGGGGGACTAGCGGAACCTACGAGCAGTACTTC
NA | TRBJ2-2 | TRBV10-3 | NA | CAISAKRDHGELFF | TGTGCCATCAGTGCGAAGAGGGATCACGGGGAGCTGTTTTTT
TRBD2 | TRBJ2-3 | TRBV30 | NA | CAFQTGGYTDTQYF | TGTGCCTTCCAGACGGGAGGGTACACAGATACGCAGTATTTT
TRBD1 | TRBJ2-7 | TRBV19 | NA | CASSGGQPLTYEQYF | TGTGCCAGTAGTGGGGGACAGCCTCTTACCTACGAGCAGTACTTC
NA | TRBJ1-1 | TRBV14 | NA | CASSQLLNTEAFF | TGTGCCAGCAGCCAACTCTTGAACACTGAAGCTTTCTTT
TRBD1 | TRBJ1-2 | TRBV2 | NA | CASRKSWDSREGYTF | TGTGCCAGCAGAAAAAGTTGGGACAGCCGGGAAGGCTACACCTTC
NA | TRBJ2-2 | TRBV25-1 | once | CASKLNTGELFF | TGTGCCAGTAAACTGAACACCGGGGAGCTGTTTTTT
NA | TRBJ2-3 | TRBV19 | NA | CASTPAGGTDTQYF | TGTGCCAGTACCCCCGCTGGAGGGACAGATACGCAGTATTTT
NA | TRBJ1-5 | TRBV19 | NA | CASSMTDYQPQHF | TGTGCCAGTAGTATGACAGATTATCAGCCCCAGCATTTT
TRBD1 | TRBJ2-1 | TRBV9 | NA | CASSSQGQGNYNEQFF | TGTGCCAGCAGCTCTCAAGGACAGGGGAATTACAATGAGCAGTTCTTC
NA | TRBJ2-1 | TRBV4-1 | NA | CASSQDLGGRQFF | TGCGCCAGCAGCCAAGATCTGGGGGGACGGCAGTTCTTC
NA | TRBJ2-7 | TRBV5-1 | NA | CASSLQATYEQYF | TGCGCCAGCAGCTTACAGGCGACCTACGAGCAGTACTTC
NA | TRBJ2-2 | TRBV5-6 | NA | CASSFIEGAGELFF | TGTGCCAGCAGCTTTATCGAGGGTGCCGGGGAGCTGTTTTTT
TRBD1 | TRBJ1-6 | TRBV6-2/TRBV6-3 | NA | CASSFATGGNSPLHF | TGTGCCAGCAGTTTCGCGACAGGGGGCAATTCACCCCTCCACTTT
TRBD2 | TRBJ2-7 | TRBV6-6 | NA | CASRGLAGTYEQYF | TGTGCCAGCAGAGGACTAGCGGGCACCTACGAGCAGTACTTC
NA | TRBJ1-4 | TRBV5-5 | NA | CASSGGGAGEKLFF | TGTGCCAGCAGCGGCGGGGGGGCTGGTGAAAAACTGTTTTTT
NA | TRBJ1-5 | TRBV19 | NA | CASSLRDQPQHF | TGTGCCAGTAGCCTGAGGGATCAGCCCCAGCATTTT
TRBD1 | TRBJ1-2 | TRBV9 | few | CASSFQGAQGYTF | TGTGCCAGCAGCTTCCAGGGGGCGCAAGGCTACACCTTC
TRBD2 | TRBJ2-4 | TRBV7-9 | NA | CASSLPGRDDIQYF | TGTGCCAGCAGCCTGCCGGGGAGGGATGACATTCAGTACTTC
TRBD1 | TRBJ1-5 | TRBV4-2 | NA | CASNRGSNQPQHF | TGTGCCAGCAACAGGGGAAGCAATCAGCCCCAGCATTTT
NA | TRBJ2-6 | TRBV19 | NA | CASSIRGGGLTF | TGTGCCAGTAGTATCAGGGGCGGCGGCCTGACTTTC
TRBD2 | TRBJ2-3 | TRBV10-3 | NA | CAISYIAGYSTDTQYF | TGTGCCATCAGTTATATAGCGGGGTATAGCACAGATACGCAGTATTTT
NA | TRBJ2-7 | TRBV6-5 | NA | CASSYRDSGYEQYF | TGTGCCAGCAGTTATCGGGATTCAGGCTACGAGCAGTACTTC
NA | TRBJ2-5 | TRBV5-6 | NA | CASSLAGPETQYF | TGTGCCAGCAGCTTGGCTGGCCCAGAGACCCAGTACTTC
NA | TRBJ2-5 | TRBV19 | NA | CASSIVSQETQYF | TGTGCCAGTAGTATAGTCAGCCAAGAGACCCAGTACTTC
TRBD2 | TRBJ2-4 | TRBV7-2 | NA | CASSLTSGRWDIQYF | TGTGCCAGCAGCTTAACTAGCGGGAGATGGGACATTCAGTACTTC
TRBD1 | TRBJ2-3 | TRBV19 | NA | CASCRDREYTDTQYF | TGTGCCAGTTGCAGGGACAGAGAATACACAGATACGCAGTATTTT
NA | TRBJ1-3 | TRBV15 | NA | CATSRDRGGGGNTIYF | TGTGCCACCAGCAGAGATCGGGGGGGTGGTGGAAACACCATATATTTT
NA | TRBJ1-6 | TRBV3-1/TRBV3-2 | few | CASSQRGSSPLHF | TGTGCCAGCAGCCAAAGGGGAAGTTCACCCCTCCACTTT